This TCR beta chain was recovered during a study of blood T cells in healthy people across ages. Overall study results and limits: Naive CD4+ cell counts and diversity both ran higher in long-lived than in aged donors.

Next came a second PCR, run for about 6 to 12 cycles, which used a sample-barcoded 5' primer along with a J-beta primer mix. TCRdb passed the 5' RACE reads through MiXCR, listing each CDR3 protein once. The sample contains over 950,000 distinct CDR3 sequences, 35% to 40% of which appear only once. To note about this clonotype: Its antigen is still unknown. One junction end does not reproduce the germline sequence, and a read error may be involved.

The CDR3 spans 14 residues. The V gene's germline CDR1 is SSHAT and CDR2 FNYEAQ (reference sequence). Source material: blood. The chain has TRBV7-7 and TRBJ2-3; D gene unclear. The source of this sequence is a man aged 18 to 29 in good health. In DNA, the CDR3 is TGTGCTAGCAGCTCCACCTCGACCGGGGATACGCAGTATTTT. Translation: CASSSTSTGDTQYF.